The 2 T cell receptor beta chains reported below all come from one sample, sequenced in a study of shared clonotypes between healthy human individuals (dated by TCRdb to 2020 to 2021). Libraries were constructed by the immunoSEQ multiplex PCR assay. TCRdb provides this immuneACCESS table in a form limited to in-frame rearrangements. Some clones are lacking; in checked studies, under half of them reflect an unresolved V gene, and why the rest are absent is not known. The sample has under 2.5 million clones on record, 85% to 95% of them singletons. The leading ten clones occupy about 0.36% of the sample. The material sequenced was naive CD4+ T cells from PBMCs. The intended sense of this specimen's cell subset or site label: CD45RA+ positively selected. The receptors stem from a man in his late teens or twenties in good health. Some clones in this sample may be carry-over from other donors' samples.

With regard to this clone: The junction shows a germline mismatch at one end, possibly a read error. The V and J genes are TRBV7-8 and TRBJ2-7; D gene unclear. Germline lookup yields CDR1 SGHVS and CDR2 FQNEAQ. The length of the CDR3 is 13 residues. CDR3 bases: TGTGCCAGCAGCTTAGCGCTCGGAAAAGGGCAGTGCTTC. Protein sequence: CASSLALGKGQCF.

The chain links TRBV7-2 to TRBJ2-7; unclear D gene. Trimming removed 3 bases at V and 3 bases at J, with 12 bases between. This CDR3 is built from 14 residues. Germline assignment: CDR1 SGHTA and CDR2 FQGNSA. The CDR3: CASSFVSELYEQYF. The CDR3 bases are TGTGCCAGCAGCTTCGTCAGTGAACTCTACGAGCAGTACTTC.